Below, 6 T cell receptor beta chains from the same sample are listed, as sequenced in a study of shared clonotypes between healthy human individuals. The method was immunoSEQ multiplex PCR; TCRdb's version includes in-frame clones alone and lacks a portion of them. The data hold 2 million to 2.5 million clones, with roughly 95% observed a single time. Input material: naive CD4+ T cells sorted from blood. Noted subset: CD45RA+ positively selected. The receptors come from a man between 18 and 35 years old in good health.

For this clone: Within the sample, other DNA sequences also encode this same CDR3. J is TRBJ1-1 and V is TRBV30; D remains ambiguous. The CDR3 is 12 residues long. V lost 2 bases, J lost 1 base, and 5 bases lay in between. The germline V gene has CDR1 GTSNPN and CDR2 SVGIG (reference sequence). The DNA for the CDR3 is TGTGCCTGGAGTTCAGGGAACACTGAAGCTTTCTTT. Translated: CAWSSGNTEAFF.

In regard to this clone: In the same sample, other DNA sequences code for this CDR3. The gene calls are TRBV5-1 and TRBJ1-5; TRBD1 might be the D (5 bases). V was trimmed by 0 bases and J by 3 bases, leaving 10 bases between them. The CDR3 is 15 amino acids. Germline CDR1 and CDR2: SGHRS and YFSETQ. In nucleotides, the CDR3 is TGCGCCAGCAGCTTGGAAGCAGGGAACAATCAGCCCCAGCATTTT. Translated: CASSLEAGNNQPQHF.

A note on this clone: Its ends do not fully match the called genes, so a read error is possible. The same CDR3 can be traced to other DNA sequences in this sample. The chain carries TRBV7-7 and TRBJ1-1; no clear D gene. This CDR3 is 13 amino acids long. The germline gives CDR1 SSHAT, CDR2 FNYEAQ (reference sequence). CDR3 sequence reads: CASSLDRNTEAFF. The CDR3 DNA reads TGTGCTAGCAGCTTAGACCGGAACACTGAAGCTTTCTTT.

This clone was seen only a few times. The chain is built from TRBV18 and TRBJ1-6; the D is unclear. V lost 3 bases, J lost 10 bases, and 16 bases lay in between. The germline V gene has CDR1 KGHSH and CDR2 LQKENI. The CDR3 totals 15 residues. Written as DNA, the CDR3 is TGTGCCAGCTCACCGTTACAGTCTGAGGGCTCACCCCTCCACTTT. Encoded protein: CASSPLQSEGSPLHF.

The chain is built from TRBV28 and TRBJ1-2; 7 bases are a match to TRBD1. The germline V gene has CDR1 MDHEN and CDR2 SYDVKM. The trim removed 11 bases at V and 2 bases at J, leaving 5 bases unmatched. The CDR3 has 12 residues. The DNA of the CDR3 is TGTGCCGGTCAACAGGGGAACTATGGCTACACCTTC. Translated, it gives CAGQQGNYGYTF.

The genes are TRBV28 and TRBJ1-5; D uncertain. CDR1 and CDR2 (germline): MDHEN, SYDVKM. The CDR3 is 14 amino acids. Trimming stripped 4 bases from V and 6 bases from J, with 13 bases between. The CDR3 reads CASSSGYEGQPQHF. The DNA of the CDR3 is TGTGCCAGCAGTTCCGGGTATGAGGGTCAGCCCCAGCATTTT.